This T cell receptor beta chain comes out of a study of T cell changes during pregnancy in multiple sclerosis. Some clones are missing from TCRdb's copy, which holds only in-frame ones; the method was immunoSEQ multiplex PCR. The sample has 20,000 to 25,000 clones; approximately 90% are singletons. The CDR3 loop spans 16 amino acids. V shed 4 bases, J shed 3 bases, and the junction held 11 bases outside the gene matches. Germline V lookup: CDR1 MNHEY, CDR2 SVGAGI. The chain links TRBV6-5 to TRBJ2-7; 8 bases are shared with TRBD2. The source material was CD8+ T cells from peripheral blood mononuclear cells, sampled in the first trimester of pregnancy. This TCR was recovered from a female donor with multiple sclerosis, enrolled in a pregnancy study. CDR3 protein: CASSSRGGLKIYEQYF. DNA of the CDR3: TGTGCCAGCAGTTCCCGGGGGGGGCTGAAGATCTACGAGCAGTACTTC.